This T cell receptor (beta chain) was captured by sequencing in a study of tumor-infiltrating lymphocytes in oesophageal squamous cell carcinoma. CDR1 is SGHVS, CDR2 FNYEAQ, per germline. The CDR3 covers 13 residues. V lost 6 bases, J lost 0 bases, and 7 bases lay in between. TCRdb ran MiXCR on the PCR reads and lists one entry per CDR3 protein. The table lists 23,000 or so distinct CDR3 sequences, more than 30% of them singletons. Sequenced input: esophageal tumor tissue. The rearrangement joins TRBV7-6 to TRBJ2-3; no clear D gene. The TCR was taken from a male donor with esophageal squamous cell carcinoma. In nucleotides, the CDR3 is TGTGCCAGCAGTGGTCCTAGCACAGATACGCAGTATTTT. The encoded protein is CASSGPSTDTQYF.